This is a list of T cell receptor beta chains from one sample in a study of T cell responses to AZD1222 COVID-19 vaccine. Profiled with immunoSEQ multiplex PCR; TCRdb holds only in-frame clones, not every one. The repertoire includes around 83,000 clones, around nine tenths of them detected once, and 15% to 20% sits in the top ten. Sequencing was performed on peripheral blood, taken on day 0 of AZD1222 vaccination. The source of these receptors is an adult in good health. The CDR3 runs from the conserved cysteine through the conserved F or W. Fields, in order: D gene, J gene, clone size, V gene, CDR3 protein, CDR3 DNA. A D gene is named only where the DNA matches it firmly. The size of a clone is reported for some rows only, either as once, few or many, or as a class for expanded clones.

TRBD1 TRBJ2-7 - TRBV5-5 CASSYGQGSEQYF TGTGCCAGCAGCTACGGACAGGGAAGCGAGCAGTACTTC
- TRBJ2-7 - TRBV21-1 CASIKGYEQYF TGTGCCAGCATCAAGGGCTACGAGCAGTACTTC
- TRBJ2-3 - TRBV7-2 CASSLGQGTTDTQYF TGTGCCAGCAGCTTAGGGCAGGGTACGACAGATACGCAGTATTTT
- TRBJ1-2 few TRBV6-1 CASSEGYPPYNGYTF TGTGCCAGCAGTGAAGGTTACCCACCCTATAATGGCTACACCTTC
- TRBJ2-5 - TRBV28 CASSLFRGVTQYF TGTGCCAGCAGTTTATTCAGGGGGGTTACCCAGTACTTC
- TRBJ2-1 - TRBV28 CASSYYNEQFF TGTGCCAGCAGTTATTACAATGAGCAGTTCTTC
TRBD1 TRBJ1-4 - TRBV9 CASSPPGQGTKLFF TGTGCCAGCAGCCCACCGGGACAGGGTACAAAACTGTTTTTT
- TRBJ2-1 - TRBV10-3 CAISESASVNEQFF TGTGCCATCAGTGAGTCGGCTAGCGTCAATGAGCAGTTCTTC
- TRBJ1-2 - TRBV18 CASSPQLQGEGGYTF TGTGCCAGCTCACCTCAACTTCAGGGAGAGGGTGGCTACACCTTC
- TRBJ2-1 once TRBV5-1 CASRGSASSYNEQFF TGCGCCAGCAGGGGTAGCGCGAGCTCCTACAATGAGCAGTTCTTC
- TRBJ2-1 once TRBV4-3 CASSPYEKGPQFF TGCGCCAGCAGTCCCTATGAGAAGGGGCCGCAGTTCTTC
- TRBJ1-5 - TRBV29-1 CSVSDHNQPQHF TGCAGCGTGTCGGATCATAATCAGCCCCAGCATTTT
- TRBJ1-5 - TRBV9 CASSVSESSNQPQHF TGTGCCAGCAGCGTATCGGAAAGTTCCAATCAGCCCCAGCATTTT
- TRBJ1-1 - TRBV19 CASKQGEAFF TGTGCCAGTAAACAGGGTGAAGCTTTCTTT
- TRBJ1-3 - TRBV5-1 CASSSRNTNSGNTIYF TGCGCCAGCAGCTCCCGCAACACCAACTCTGGAAACACCATATATTTT
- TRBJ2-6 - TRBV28 CASSLTWAGANVLTF TGTGCCAGCAGTCTGACCTGGGCTGGGGCCAACGTCCTGACTTTC
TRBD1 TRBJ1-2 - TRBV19 CASSIGRDRLNYGYTF TGTGCCAGTAGTATAGGCCGGGACAGGTTAAACTATGGCTACACCTTC
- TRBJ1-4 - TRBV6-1 CASSEQGPSNEKLFF TGTGCCAGCAGTGAGCAGGGGCCGTCTAATGAAAAACTGTTTTTT
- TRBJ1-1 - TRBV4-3 CASSPRARATEAFF TGCGCCAGCAGCCCCAGAGCAAGAGCCACTGAAGCTTTCTTT
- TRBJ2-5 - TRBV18 CASSPLGGQGWETQYF TGTGCCAGCTCACCACTCGGAGGGCAGGGCTGGGAGACCCAGTACTTC